Presented here are 21 T cell receptor beta chains from one specimen sequenced in a study of Graves' ophthalmopathy and Graves' hyperthyroidism listed by TCRdb under 2018. The data were produced on an Illumina HiSeq 2000. For repertoire sequencing, TCR beta CDR3 regions were amplified from RNA transcripts. The first round of RT-PCR was done with HTBI primers and the Qiagen OneStep RT-PCR kit, and was followed by a second round of multiplex PCR, then size selection and purification. TCRdb cleaned the public reads at Q25 with fastp, built clones with MiXCR and kept in-frame beta chains. Merged by CDR3 protein, the rows form single entries marked with the most common genes and DNA. The sample table records around 470,000 distinct CDR3 sequences; over 13% of these occur just once. Together, the top ten hold 8% to 10% of the sample. Sequencing was carried out using blood. All receptors derive from a woman aged 30 to 39 with Graves' ophthalmopathy. Donor details come from another sample of the same person, matched by shared clones.

In its sample, this clonotype was seen many times. CDR3 nucleotides: TGCGCCAGCAGCCGAGGACATGACGATCAGCCCCAGCATTTT. The encoded protein is CASSRGHDDQPQHF. The V and J genes are TRBV4-1 and TRBJ1-5; weak D call: TRBD1 (5 bases). V was cut by 4 bases and J by 5 bases, with 12 bases left in between. This CDR3 is built from 14 residues. Germline values: CDR1 MGHRA, CDR2 YSYEKL.

This clonotype appeared many times. The chain links TRBV7-8 to TRBJ1-1, with 9 positions matching TRBD1. CDR1 and CDR2 from the germline V gene are SGHVS and FQNEAQ. Unmatched junction bases numbered 4, after V lost 0 bases and J lost 5 bases. The CDR3 is 15 residues long. This chain's CDR3 is CASSLAGQGRTEAFF. The CDR3, as DNA: TGTGCCAGCAGCTTAGCGGGACAGGGTCGGACTGAAGCTTTCTTT.

This clonotype was counted ten times or more. The rearrangement uses TRBV6-1 and TRBJ1-5, with D possibly being TRBD1 (6 bases). V gave up 4 bases and J gave up 1 base, with 11 bases separating them. This CDR3 region has 15 residues. Per the germline V gene, CDR1 is MNHNS and CDR2 is SASEGT. The CDR3 sequence is CASSVIGGSNQPQHF. The CDR3 DNA sequence: TGTGCCAGCAGTGTGATAGGGGGAAGCAATCAGCCCCAGCATTTT.

This clonotype occurred many times. This chain uses TRBV27 with TRBJ2-7; 8 bases map to TRBD1. This CDR3 has 14 amino acids. The ends lost 4 bases at V and 3 bases at J; junction bases unmatched: 5. In germline, CDR1 is MNHEY, CDR2 SMNVEV (reference sequence). DNA of the CDR3: TGTGCCAGCAGTTCGAGGACAGGGCTCTACGAGCAGTACTTC. Translated: CASSSRTGLYEQYF.

This clonotype showed up many times. The chain couples TRBV24-1 to TRBJ2-2; TRBD1 matches at 9 bases. Germline lookup yields CDR1 KGHDR and CDR2 SFDVKD. The CDR3 is 17 amino acids. The V and J ends lost 4 bases and 6 bases, in that order; junction bases with no gene match: 11. Here the CDR3 DNA reads TGTGCCACCAGTGACCCGTACTGGACAGGGGACGCCGGGGAGCTGTTTTTT. Amino acids: CATSDPYWTGDAGELFF.

This clonotype was counted many times. V is TRBV20-1 and J is TRBJ2-7, with 8 nucleotides matching TRBD1. V lost 6 bases to trimming and J lost 6 bases; unmatched junction nucleotides: 13. CDR1 is DFQATT and CDR2 is SNEGSKA in the germline V gene (reference sequence). This CDR3 has 14 residues. The DNA of the CDR3 is TGCAGTGCCAGGCACCGGGGACAGGCTCCCGAGCAGTACTTC. This sequence encodes CSARHRGQAPEQYF.

This clonotype was seen ten or more times. This rearrangement joins TRBV20-1 to TRBJ1-1; possible D gene TRBD1, 6 bases. The germline V and J ends were trimmed by 3 bases and 1 base, with 15 bases remaining between them. The CDR3 is made up of 15 amino acids. The V gene's germline CDR1 is DFQATT and CDR2 SNEGSKA (reference sequence). CDR3 bases: TGCAGTGCTAGTCACGCAGGGGCCGGGAACACTGAAGCTTTCTTT. This codes for CSASHAGAGNTEAFF.

This clonotype has at least ten counts. The chain joins TRBV28 to TRBJ1-5; the D is unclear. This CDR3 comprises 14 residues. Germline loops: CDR1 MDHEN, CDR2 SYDVKM. V shed 3 bases and J shed 4 bases, with 10 bases lying between them. This CDR3 reads CASSFRGENQPQHF. The DNA for the CDR3 is TGTGCCAGCAGTTTCCGGGGTGAGAATCAGCCCCAGCATTTT.

This clonotype appeared many times. J is TRBJ2-5 and V is TRBV15; weak D call: TRBD2 (6 bases). The germline V and J ends were trimmed by 0 bases and 3 bases, with 23 bases remaining between them. CDR3 length: 19 residues. Germline lookup yields CDR1 LNHNV and CDR2 YYDKDF (reference sequence). The chain's CDR3 is CATSRDNPKASANEETQYF. In nucleotides, the CDR3 is TGTGCCACCAGCAGAGATAACCCAAAGGCTAGCGCGAATGAAGAGACCCAGTACTTC.

This clonotype was seen repeatedly, ten times or more. CDR3 protein: CASSPGTSGRKAYEQYF. The CDR3 coding sequence is TGTGCCAGCAGTCCGGGGACTAGCGGGAGGAAGGCCTACGAGCAGTACTTC. This chain connects TRBV28 to TRBJ2-7; 15 bases match TRBD2. CDR1 MDHEN and CDR2 SYDVKM come from the germline V gene. The junction had 7 bases not matched to a gene; V was cut back by 5 bases and J by 2 bases. The CDR3 spans 17 residues. Complete variable domain (other parts from reference TRBV28 and TRBJ2-7): DVKVTQSSRYLVKRTGEKVFLECVQDMDHENMFWYRQDPGLGLRLIYFSYDVKMKEKGDIPEGYSVSREKKERFSLILESASTNQTSMYLCASSPGTSGRKAYEQYFGPGTRLTVT.

The chain uses TRBV28 and TRBJ2-7; 8 nucleotides line up with TRBD2. The CDR3 consists of 14 residues. Trimming cost V 6 bases and J 7 bases; bases outside gene matches: 11. Germline V gives CDR1 MDHEN, CDR2 SYDVKM. The CDR3 nucleotides read TGTGCCAGCAGCCTCTCGACTAGCGCCGGGGAGCAGTACTTC. Its translation is CASSLSTSAGEQYF.

This clonotype was counted many times. The V gene is TRBV11-2, the J gene TRBJ2-2; TRBD1 or TRBD2 may be the D gene (5 bases each). CDR1 and CDR2 (germline): SGHAT, FQNNGV. The CDR3 is 19 residues long. Trimming pared 6 bases from V and 4 bases from J, leaving 27 bases between. In DNA, the CDR3 is TGTGCCAGCAGATTTCTTCCCGGGGCCGACTTCGGTGGCACCGGGGAGCTGTTTTTT. Translation: CASRFLPGADFGGTGELFF.

This clonotype was counted a few times. The chain combines TRBV30 with TRBJ1-2; perhaps TRBD1 as D (6 bases). CDR1 and CDR2 from the germline V gene are GTSNPN and SVGIG (reference sequence). The germline V and J ends were trimmed by 1 base and 2 bases, with 14 bases remaining between them. CDR3 length: 15 amino acids. The CDR3 DNA reads as TGTGCCTGGAGTGCCCAGGGGCCTATCAACTATGGCTACACCTTC. Its protein is CAWSAQGPINYGYTF.

Comment on this clonotype: Mismatch with germline at one junction end may stem from a read error. V gene TRBV19 combines with J gene TRBJ1-1, with TRBD1 matching 7 bases. The germline V gene has CDR1 LNHDA and CDR2 SQIVND (reference sequence). This CDR3 contains 13 residues. CDR3 nucleotide sequence: TGTTCCAGCTCCGAGGGGGCGGGCACTGAAGCTTTCTTT. Residues: CSSSEGAGTEAFF.

In this sample, this clonotype turned up many times. This chain uses TRBV2 with TRBJ2-3, with 8 bases aligning to TRBD2. V dropped 10 bases and J dropped 2; count of bases not matched to a gene: 8. CDR3 size: 14 residues. Germline values: CDR1 SNHLY, CDR2 FYNNEI. CDR3 coding DNA: TGTGCCACGACCGGGACTAGTCCCACAGATACGCAGTATTTT. The encoded protein is CATTGTSPTDTQYF. Full variable domain (outside the CDR3, taken from reference TRBV2 and TRBJ2-3): EPEVTQTPSHQVTQMGQEVILRCVPISNHLYFYWYRQILGQKVEFLVSFYNNEISEKSEIFDDQFSVERPDGSNFTLKIRSTKLEDSAMYFCATTGTSPTDTQYFGPGTRLTVL.

This clonotype was recorded many times. This sequence joins TRBV6-2 or TRBV6-3 and TRBJ1-1; 11 positions agree with TRBD1. Germline-derived CDR1 and CDR2 are MNHEY and SVGEGT. The CDR3 length is 18 residues. J gave up 6 bases and V 2 bases, and 14 bases lay outside the gene matches. The CDR3 loop reads CASSYTESGQGAGAEAFF. The CDR3 DNA follows: TGTGCCAGCAGTTACACCGAGTCCGGACAGGGGGCTGGTGCTGAAGCTTTCTTT.

This clonotype was seen many times. The chain carries TRBV6-5 and TRBJ1-6, with 7 nucleotides matching TRBD1. The V and J ends lost 5 bases and 3 bases, in that order; junction bases with no gene match: 7. CDR1 and CDR2 from the germline V gene are MNHEY and SVGAGI. The CDR3 has 16 amino acids. For the CDR3, the DNA is TGTGCCAGCAGTACCGACAGGGACCTCTATAATTCACCCCTCCACTTT. Translated: CASSTDRDLYNSPLHF.

The chain carries TRBV10-3 and TRBJ2-7; D remains ambiguous. Germline CDR1 ENHRY, CDR2 SYGVKD. V was cut by 10 bases and J by 1 base, with 23 bases left in between. The length of the CDR3 is 16 residues. CDR3 sequence reads: CATLLRTGPNSYEQYF. The CDR3 bases are TGTGCCACCCTTCTAAGAACCGGGCCCAATTCCTACGAGCAGTACTTC.

Turning to this clonotype: A much larger clone sits a single nucleotide away, making a read error possible. This chain uses TRBV7-9 with TRBJ2-2; D uncertain. There are 15 residues in the CDR3. The germline V gene encodes CDR1 SEHNR and CDR2 FQNEAQ (reference sequence). The CDR3 DNA sequence: TGTGCCAGCGGCTTCACCGGGCATGGAACCGGGGAGCTGTTTTTT. It is translated as CASGFTGHGTGELFF.

This clonotype was seen ten or more times. The gene calls are TRBV7-2 and TRBJ2-5; possibly TRBD1 or TRBD2 for D (5 bases each). The CDR3 extends over 12 amino acids. Between the trimmed V and J ends, which lost 5 bases and 9 bases, there was a span of 13 bases. Germline lookup yields CDR1 SGHTA and CDR2 FQGNSA. The CDR3 DNA reads TGTGCCAGCAGCAGGACGGGGCAGGCCCAGTACTTC. The encoded protein is CASSRTGQAQYF.

This clonotype has just a few counts. The chain carries TRBV5-1 and TRBJ2-5, with 9 bases aligning to TRBD1. Germline CDR1 reads SGHRS; CDR2 reads YFSETQ. The V segment lost 3 bases and the J segment 3 bases; nucleotides outside the gene matches: 6. CDR3 size: 15 residues. The CDR3 DNA is TGCGCCAGCAGCTGGGACAGGGCGAGTGAAGAGACCCAGTACTTC. Translated, it gives CASSWDRASEETQYF.